This TCR beta chain is from a study of blood T cell repertoires in COVID-19. The overall study: The origin of the acute and convalescent COVID-19 samples was the United States, Italy and Spain.

The CDR3 loop spans 16 amino acids. Germline CDR1 SGHDT, CDR2 YYEEEE. V shed 1 base, J shed 1 base, and the junction held 3 bases outside the gene matches. This table comes from immunoSEQ multiplex PCR, and its TCRdb copy is limited to in-frame clones, with some not included. This table has 60,000 to 90,000 clones, about 93% appearing once. The clonotype comes from a woman older than 75 with acute or convalescent COVID-19. The V call is TRBV5-6, the J call TRBJ1-5; 9 bases are shared with TRBD1. Source material: peripheral blood. The CDR3 is CASSLTGGLSNQPQHF. The DNA of the CDR3 is TGTGCCAGCAGCTTGACAGGGGGCCTGAGCAATCAGCCCCAGCATTTT.